This TCR beta chain was retrieved from a study of OX40 agonist ivuxolimab in advanced cancers. Background on the whole study: Ivuxolimab was a fully human IgG2 agonistic monoclonal antibody targeting the costimulatory receptor OX40 (CD134). Intravenous ivuxolimab was administered to patients every 2 weeks at six dose levels: 0.01, 0.1, 0.3, 1.5, 3 and 10 mg/kg. Of the approximately 50 patients in dose escalation, some 19 had hepatocellular carcinoma, roughly 15 had melanoma, 9 had renal cell carcinoma and 9 had head and neck cancer. In the dose-escalation cohort, roughly four fifths of patients were male, and the mean age was around 60 years, with a range of about 20 to 90. Prior anti-PD-1, anti-PD-L1 or anti-CTLA-4 therapy was permitted, and less than 45% of dose-escalation patients had received checkpoint inhibitors. Partial responses occurred in three dose-escalation patients: two with cutaneous melanoma and one with hepatocellular carcinoma. The purpose of peripheral TCRbeta sequencing was to test whether ivuxolimab changed TCR sequence diversity and led to clonal T-cell expansion. The paper covers the monotherapy dose-escalation part of the phase I ivuxolimab trial, which included N of about 56 patients.

The CDR3 runs 12 residues from the cysteine to the phenylalanine. Only the CDR3 DNA is retained, 36 bases long and in frame from the first base. From a lookup of the germline V gene, CDR1 and CDR2 are SQVTM and ANQGSEA. The trim is 5 bases for V and 6 bases for J, with a gap of 14 bases between the germline ends. As concerns this clone: Its antigen target is currently unknown. No base-level quality is on record; no much larger clone is a single base apart.

Genomic DNA was isolated from the sorted cells so that the TCRbeta CDR3 region could be sequenced. TCRbeta CDR3 regions were sequenced using the immunoSEQ Assay. Held by TCRdb, this immuneACCESS table contains in-frame sequences only and omits some clones. Under half of the omission traces to an unresolved V gene where checked; the cause of the rest is unknown. Within this sample are approximately 76,000 clones, with roughly 88% of them counted one time only. Together, the top ten hold under 1% of the sample. Patients with a history of autoimmune disease or receiving systemic immunosuppression were excluded from the trial. Peripheral blood for TCR sequencing was drawn from every dose cohort at baseline, at cycle 4 day 1 and at cycle 7 day 1. Samples were obtained from an open-label, multicenter, first-in-human phase I dose-escalation trial of ivuxolimab. Adults with locally advanced or metastatic melanoma, renal cell, hepatocellular, or head and neck squamous cell carcinoma were enrolled in the trial. CD4+ and CD8+ T cells were sorted separately from peripheral blood before TCR sequencing.

Overall study results and their limits: Which antigens the clonally expanded peripheral T cells were specific for was not determined. On average, CD8+ T cells showed more expanded clones than CD4+ T cells after ivuxolimab. In the 0.1-3.0 mg/kg groups, partial responders had among the lowest normalized peripheral clonal expansion, particularly in CD8+ T cells. At doses of 0.1 to 3.0 mg/kg, clonal expansion of both CD4+ and CD8+ T cells in blood was seen between baseline and week 6. Low levels of normalized T-cell clonal expansion were also seen in some nonresponding patients.

The sequenced sample was CD4+ or CD8+ T cells sorted from blood, obtained in a trial of the OX40 agonist ivuxolimab. The TCR sequence derives from an adult with an advanced solid tumor such as melanoma, head and neck, liver or kidney cancer. Recombination joined TRBV29-1 with TRBJ2-7; TRBD1 could be the D gene, as 6 bases match. The CDR3 protein is CSVSRGTAEQYF. The DNA sequence is given as TGCAGCGTTTCCAGGGGAACCGCCGAGCAGTACTTC.